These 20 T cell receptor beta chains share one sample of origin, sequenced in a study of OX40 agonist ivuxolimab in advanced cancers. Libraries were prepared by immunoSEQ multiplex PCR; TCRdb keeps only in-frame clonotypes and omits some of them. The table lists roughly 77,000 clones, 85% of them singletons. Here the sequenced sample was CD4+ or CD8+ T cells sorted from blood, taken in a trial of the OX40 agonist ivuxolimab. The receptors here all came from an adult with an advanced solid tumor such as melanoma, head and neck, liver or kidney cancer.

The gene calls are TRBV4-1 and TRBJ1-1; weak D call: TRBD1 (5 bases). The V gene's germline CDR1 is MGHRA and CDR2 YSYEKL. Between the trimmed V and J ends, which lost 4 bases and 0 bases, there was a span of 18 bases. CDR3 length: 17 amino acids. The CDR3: CASSLGLGTTMNTEAFF. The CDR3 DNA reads TGCGCCAGCAGCCTGGGGCTGGGTACTACCATGAACACTGAAGCTTTCTTT.

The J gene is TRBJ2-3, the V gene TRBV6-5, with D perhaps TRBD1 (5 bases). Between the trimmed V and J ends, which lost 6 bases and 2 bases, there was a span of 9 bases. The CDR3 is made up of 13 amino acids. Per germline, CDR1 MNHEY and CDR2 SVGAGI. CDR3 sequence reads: CASRRGVTDTQYF. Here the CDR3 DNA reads TGTGCCAGCAGAAGGGGCGTCACAGATACGCAGTATTTT.

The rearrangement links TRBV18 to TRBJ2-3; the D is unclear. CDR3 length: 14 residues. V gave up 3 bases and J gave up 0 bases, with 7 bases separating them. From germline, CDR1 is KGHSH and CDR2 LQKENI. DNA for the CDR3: TGTGCCAGCTCACCGGGAATCAGCACAGATACGCAGTATTTT. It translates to CASSPGISTDTQYF.

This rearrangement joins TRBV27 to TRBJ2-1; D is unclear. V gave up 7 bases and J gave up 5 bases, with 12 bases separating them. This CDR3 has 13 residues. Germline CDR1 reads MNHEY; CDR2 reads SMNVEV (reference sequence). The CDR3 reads CASNTAGNNEQFF. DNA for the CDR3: TGTGCCAGCAACACCGCCGGAAACAATGAGCAGTTCTTC.

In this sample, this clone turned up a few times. CDR3 sequence (DNA): TGTGCCAGCATCCCTCCAGGGACGGGTGAAGCTTTCTTT. Translating gives CASIPPGTGEAFF. The chain links TRBV28 to TRBJ1-1, with D possibly TRBD1 on 5 matching bases. The CDR3 is made up of 13 amino acids. Trimming took off 7 bases at V and 7 bases at J, with 16 bases between the two ends. Germline CDR1 is MDHEN and CDR2 is SYDVKM.

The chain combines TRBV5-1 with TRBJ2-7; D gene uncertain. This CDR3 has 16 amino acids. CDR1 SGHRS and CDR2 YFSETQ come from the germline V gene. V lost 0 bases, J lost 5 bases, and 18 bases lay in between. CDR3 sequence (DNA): TGCGCCAGCAGCTTGGCCGGGCCTACTGGAAGGCACGAGCAGTACTTC. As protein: CASSLAGPTGRHEQYF.

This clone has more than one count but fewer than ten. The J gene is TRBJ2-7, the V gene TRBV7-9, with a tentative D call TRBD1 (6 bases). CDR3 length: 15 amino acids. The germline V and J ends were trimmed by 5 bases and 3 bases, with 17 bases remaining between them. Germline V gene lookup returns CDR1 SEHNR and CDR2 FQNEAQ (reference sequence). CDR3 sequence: CASSPDSGEIYEQYF. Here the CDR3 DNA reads TGTGCCAGCAGCCCGGACAGTGGGGAAATCTACGAGCAGTACTTC.

The CDR3 DNA follows: TGTGCCAGCAGTTTCGTTTGGGGGAATCAGCCCCAGCATTTT. The encoded protein is CASSFVWGNQPQHF. The chain employs TRBV28 and TRBJ1-5; tentative D call: TRBD1 (5 bases). The CDR3 consists of 14 residues. CDR1 is MDHEN and CDR2 is SYDVKM in the germline V gene. V was trimmed by 3 bases and J by 4 bases, leaving 10 bases between them. The variable domain in full, with the rest retrieved from reference TRBV28 and TRBJ1-5, is DVKVTQSSRYLVKRTGEKVFLECVQDMDHENMFWYRQDPGLGLRLIYFSYDVKMKEKGDIPEGYSVSREKKERFSLILESASTNQTSMYLCASSFVWGNQPQHFGDGTRLSIL.

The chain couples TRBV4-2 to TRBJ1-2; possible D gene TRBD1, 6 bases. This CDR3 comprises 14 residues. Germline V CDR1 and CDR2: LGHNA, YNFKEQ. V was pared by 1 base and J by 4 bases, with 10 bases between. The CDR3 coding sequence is TGTGCCAGCAGCCAAGGGACAGAAGGCTATGGCTACACCTTC. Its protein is CASSQGTEGYGYTF.

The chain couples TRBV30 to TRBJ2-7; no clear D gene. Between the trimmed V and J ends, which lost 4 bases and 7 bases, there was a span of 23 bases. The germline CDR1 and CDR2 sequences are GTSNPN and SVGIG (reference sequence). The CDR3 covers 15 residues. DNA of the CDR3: TGTGCCTGGACCCCTCCCCCCGGGTGGGTGGGGGAGCAGTACTTC. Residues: CAWTPPPGWVGEQYF.

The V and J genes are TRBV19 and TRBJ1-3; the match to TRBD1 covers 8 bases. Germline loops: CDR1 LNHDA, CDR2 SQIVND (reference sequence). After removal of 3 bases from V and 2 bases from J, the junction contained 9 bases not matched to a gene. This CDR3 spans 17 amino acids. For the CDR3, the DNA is TGTGCCAGTAGTATTCCGGGACAGGAAATTGCTGGAAACACCATATATTTT. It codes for CASSIPGQEIAGNTIYF.

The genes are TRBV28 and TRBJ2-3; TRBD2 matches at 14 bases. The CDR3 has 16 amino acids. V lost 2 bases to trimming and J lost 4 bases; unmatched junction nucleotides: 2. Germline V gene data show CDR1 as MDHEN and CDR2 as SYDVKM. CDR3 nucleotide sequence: TGTGCCAGCAGTTTAGGACTAGCGGGGGGCCCAGATACGCAGTATTTT. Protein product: CASSLGLAGGPDTQYF.

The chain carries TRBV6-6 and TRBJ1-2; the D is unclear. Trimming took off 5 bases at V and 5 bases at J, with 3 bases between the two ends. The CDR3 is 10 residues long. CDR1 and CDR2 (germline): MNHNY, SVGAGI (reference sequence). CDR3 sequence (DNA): TGTGCCAGCAGTGAATATGGCTACACCTTC. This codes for CASSEYGYTF.

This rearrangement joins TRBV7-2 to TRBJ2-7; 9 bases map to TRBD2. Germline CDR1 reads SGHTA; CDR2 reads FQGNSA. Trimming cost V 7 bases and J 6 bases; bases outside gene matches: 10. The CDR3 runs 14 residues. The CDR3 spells CASKGGGAWVEQYF. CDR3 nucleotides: TGTGCCAGCAAAGGCGGGGGGGCATGGGTCGAGCAGTACTTC.

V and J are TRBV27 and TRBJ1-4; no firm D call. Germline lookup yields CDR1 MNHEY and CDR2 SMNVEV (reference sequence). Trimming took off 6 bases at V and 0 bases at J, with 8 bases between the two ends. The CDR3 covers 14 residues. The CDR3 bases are TGTGCCAGCAGCACATCCTCAACTAATGAAAAACTGTTTTTT. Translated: CASSTSSTNEKLFF.

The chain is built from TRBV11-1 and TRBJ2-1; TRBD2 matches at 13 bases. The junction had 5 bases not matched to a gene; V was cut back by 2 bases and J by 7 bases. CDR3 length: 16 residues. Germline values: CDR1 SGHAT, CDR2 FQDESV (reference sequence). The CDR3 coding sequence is TGTGCCAGCAGCTTAAGAAGACTAGCGGGGGGAAATGAGCAGTTCTTC. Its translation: CASSLRRLAGGNEQFF.

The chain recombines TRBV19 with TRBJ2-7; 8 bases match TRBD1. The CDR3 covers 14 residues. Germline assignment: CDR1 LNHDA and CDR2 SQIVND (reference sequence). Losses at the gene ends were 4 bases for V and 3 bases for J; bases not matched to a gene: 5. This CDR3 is CASSTGGLVYEQYF. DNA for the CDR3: TGTGCCAGTAGTACAGGGGGCTTGGTCTACGAGCAGTACTTC.

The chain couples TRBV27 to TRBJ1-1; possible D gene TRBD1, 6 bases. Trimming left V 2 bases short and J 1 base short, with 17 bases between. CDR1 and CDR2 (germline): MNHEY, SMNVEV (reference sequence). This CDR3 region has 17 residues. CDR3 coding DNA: TGTGCCAGCAGTTTAGGCAGGGGAGGTCCCCCGAACACTGAAGCTTTCTTT. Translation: CASSLGRGGPPNTEAFF.

This chain's CDR3 is CASSPPRINEQFF. The DNA of the CDR3 is TGTGCCAGCAGCCCCCCTCGGATCAATGAGCAGTTCTTC. V usage is TRBV7-8 and J usage is TRBJ2-1; D not resolved. CDR1 SGHVS and CDR2 FQNEAQ come from the germline V gene. The CDR3 loop spans 13 amino acids. Trimming left V 5 bases short and J 6 bases short, with 11 bases between.

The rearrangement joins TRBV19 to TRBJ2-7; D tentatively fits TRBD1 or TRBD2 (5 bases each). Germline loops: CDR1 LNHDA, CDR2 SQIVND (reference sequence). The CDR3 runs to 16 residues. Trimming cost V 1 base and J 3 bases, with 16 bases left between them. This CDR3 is CASSIGGDSIFYEQYF. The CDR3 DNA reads TGTGCCAGTAGTATAGGGGGAGACAGCATTTTCTACGAGCAGTACTTC.